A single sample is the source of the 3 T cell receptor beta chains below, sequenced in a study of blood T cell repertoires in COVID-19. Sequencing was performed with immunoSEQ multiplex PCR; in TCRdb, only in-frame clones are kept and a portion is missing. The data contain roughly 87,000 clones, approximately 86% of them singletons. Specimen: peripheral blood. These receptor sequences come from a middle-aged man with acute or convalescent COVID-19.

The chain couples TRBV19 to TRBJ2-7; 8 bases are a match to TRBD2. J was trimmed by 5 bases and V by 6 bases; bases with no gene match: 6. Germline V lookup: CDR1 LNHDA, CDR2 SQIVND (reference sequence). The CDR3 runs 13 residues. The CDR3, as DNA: TGTGCCAGTAGCCTAGGGCGGGGGGACGAGCAGTACTTC. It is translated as CASSLGRGDEQYF.

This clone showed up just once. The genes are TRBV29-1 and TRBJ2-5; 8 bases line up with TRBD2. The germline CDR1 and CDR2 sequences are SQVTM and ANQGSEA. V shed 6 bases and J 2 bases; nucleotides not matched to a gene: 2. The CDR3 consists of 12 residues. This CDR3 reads CSVTSAQETQYF. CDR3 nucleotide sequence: TGCAGCGTGACTAGCGCTCAAGAGACCCAGTACTTC. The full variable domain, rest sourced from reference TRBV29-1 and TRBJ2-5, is SAVISQKPSRDICQRGTSLTIQCQVDSQVTMMFWYRQQPGQSLTLIATANQGSEATYESGFVIDKFPISRPNLTFSTLTVSNMSPEDSSIYLCSVTSAQETQYFGPGTRLLVL.

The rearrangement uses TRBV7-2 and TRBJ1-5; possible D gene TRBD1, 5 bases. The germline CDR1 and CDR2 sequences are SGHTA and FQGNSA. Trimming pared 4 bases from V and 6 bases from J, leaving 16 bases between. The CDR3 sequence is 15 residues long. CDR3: CASSSTGTSPQPQHF. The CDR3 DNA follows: TGTGCCAGCAGCTCAACCGGGACTTCCCCTCAGCCCCAGCATTTT.